What follows are 2 T cell receptor beta chains derived from one specimen sequenced in a study of molecular identifiers for immune sequencing clone quantification listed by TCRdb under 2018. Library generation was performed with PCR. TCRdb records Illumina MiSeq as the sequencer. TCRdb applied fastp at Q25 and MiXCR to the public reads, then kept only in-frame beta chains. All rows with the same CDR3 protein become a single entry with the most common DNA and genes. The sample includes 38,000 or so distinct CDR3 sequences, with approximately 17% observed a single time. Clones ranked in the top ten supply 6.7% of the sample. Sample: naive CD8+ T cells from blood, with Jurkat cell RNA spiked in. What the cell subset or site label conveys for this sample: FACS-sorted CD8+CD4-CCR7+CD45RA+ naive T cells. The receptors shown here come from a human donor in good health. Some libraries in this study had Jurkat cell RNA spiked in.

This clonotype was seen at least ten times. The V gene is TRBV5-1, the J gene TRBJ2-3; 8 nucleotides align to TRBD1. Looked up from germline, CDR1 is SGHRS and CDR2 is YFSETQ. The J segment lost 6 bases and the V segment lost 3 bases, leaving 6 bases of the junction unmatched. The CDR3 length is 14 residues. DNA of the CDR3: TGCGCCAGCAGCTACATTAGACAGGGGGATACGCAGTATTTT. This encodes CASSYIRQGDTQYF.

With respect to this clonotype: Sequence at one end of the junction differs from germline and may be a read error. The chain links TRBV19 to TRBJ1-1, with D uncertain. The CDR3 sequence is 13 residues long. Germline assignment: CDR1 LNHDA and CDR2 SQIVND (reference sequence). The CDR3 DNA reads TGTGCCGGTAGGACGGGCCCGAACACTGAAGCTTTCTTT. Amino acid sequence: CAGRTGPNTEAFF.